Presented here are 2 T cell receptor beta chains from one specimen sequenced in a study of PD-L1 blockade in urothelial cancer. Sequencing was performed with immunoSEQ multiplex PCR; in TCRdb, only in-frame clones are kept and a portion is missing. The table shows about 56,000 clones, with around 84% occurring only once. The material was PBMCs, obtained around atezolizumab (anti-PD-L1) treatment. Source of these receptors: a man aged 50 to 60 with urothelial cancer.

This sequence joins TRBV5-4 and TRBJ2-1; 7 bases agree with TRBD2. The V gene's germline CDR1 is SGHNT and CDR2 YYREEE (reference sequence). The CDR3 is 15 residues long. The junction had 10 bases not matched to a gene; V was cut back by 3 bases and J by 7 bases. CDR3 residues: CASSSRLAVANEQFF. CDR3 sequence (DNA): TGTGCCAGCAGCTCTAGACTAGCCGTGGCGAATGAGCAGTTCTTC.

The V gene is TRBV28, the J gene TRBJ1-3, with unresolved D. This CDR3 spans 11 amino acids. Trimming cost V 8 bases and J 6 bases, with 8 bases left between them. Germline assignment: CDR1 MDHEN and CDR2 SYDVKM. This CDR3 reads CASRRENTIYF. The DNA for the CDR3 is TGTGCCAGCCGACGGGAAAACACCATATATTTT.